The present T cell receptor (beta chain) was sequenced within a study of OX40 agonist ivuxolimab in advanced cancers. Study-level points and caveats: Several nonresponders also turned out to have low normalized T-cell clonal expansion. Low clonal expansion, among the lowest seen, marked partial responders at 0.1-3.0 mg/kg.

V lost 2 bases, J lost 2 bases, and 10 bases lay in between. Germline CDR1 is LNHNV and CDR2 is YYDKDF (reference sequence). There are 14 residues in the CDR3. The protocol was immunoSEQ multiplex PCR, while the TCRdb copy is restricted to in-frame clones and leaves out a portion. The sample carries about 69,000 clones, 85% to 90% recorded once. Comment on this clone: Its antigen is unidentified.

The receptor was derived from an adult with an advanced solid tumor such as melanoma, head and neck, liver or kidney cancer. This specimen consisted of CD4+ or CD8+ T cells sorted from blood, obtained in a trial of the OX40 agonist ivuxolimab. The chain couples TRBV15 to TRBJ2-7, with D hard to call. This chain's CDR3 is CATSRRVPPYEQYF. In DNA, the CDR3 is TGTGCCACCAGCAGAAGGGTGCCCCCCTACGAGCAGTACTTC.